These T cell receptor beta chains were read from a single sample in a study of CD8+CD57+ T cells in acquired aplastic anemia. A single record per CDR3 protein comes from TCRdb applying MiXCR to the reads. The sample has about half a million distinct CDR3 sequences, around 32% seen once. Sequencing used sorted CD4+, CD8+, or CD8+CD57+ T cells (not recorded which) from PBMCs. All receptors come from a human donor with aplastic anemia. Both conserved end residues are part of each CDR3. The D gene is left open where the match is weak. The listing skips clone size in some rows; elsewhere it reads once, few, many or a size class.

v_call,clone_size,j_call,d_call,cdr3_nt,cdr3_aa
TRBV19,-,TRBJ2-2,-,TGTGCCAGTAGTATAGTAACGACAGAGATCACCGGGGAGCTGTTTTTT,CASSIVTTEITGELFF
TRBV20-1,-,TRBJ2-7,TRBD1,TGCAGTGCTAGAGACTACGGCAGGGGGCGATCCTACGAGCAGTACTTC,CSARDYGRGRSYEQYF
TRBV7-6,few,TRBJ2-7,TRBD2,TGTGCCAGCAGCTTATCGGGACTAGCGGGGGCCGGCCTAAAGCAGTACTTC,CASSLSGLAGAGLKQYF
TRBV9,many,TRBJ2-2,-,TGTGCCAGCAGCGTAGCTTCGGCGGGCGGGGAGCTGTTTTTT,CASSVASAGGELFF
TRBV2,many,TRBJ1-4,-,TGTGCCAGGGGGACTACTAATGAAAAACTGTTTTTT,CARGTTNEKLFF
TRBV20-1,-,TRBJ1-1,TRBD1,TGCAGTGTCAAGTACAGGGGGCGAAGGAACACTGAAGCTTTCTTT,CSVKYRGRRNTEAFF
TRBV2,many,TRBJ2-5,-,TGTGCCAGCAGTGAACAGGGGGGGCAAGAGACCCAGTACTTC,CASSEQGGQETQYF
TRBV3-1,-,TRBJ2-7,-,TGTGCCAGCAGCCAAGACCCTTTCGGGCGGAGGGGCTCCTACGAGCAGTACTTC,CASSQDPFGRRGSYEQYF
TRBV15,-,TRBJ1-4,-,TGTGCCACCAGCAGAGGGGCAGGAGCAACTAATGAAAAACTGTTTTTT,CATSRGAGATNEKLFF
TRBV11-1,-,TRBJ1-6,-,TGTGCCAGCGGCCTAGGGACGGGGAAGTCTAATTCACCCCTCCACTTT,CASGLGTGKSNSPLHF
TRBV4-3,-,TRBJ2-5,TRBD2,TGCGCCAGCAGCCAAGGCGGGGGGGCCCTAGGGACCCAGTACTTC,CASSQGGGALGTQYF
TRBV29-1,-,TRBJ1-2,-,TGCAGCGTTGGGGGGAACTATGGCTACACCTTC,CSVGGNYGYTF
TRBV29-1,many,TRBJ1-1,-,TGCAGCGTTGAAGGGGAGGGCACTGAAGCTTTCTTT,CSVEGEGTEAFF
TRBV24-1,few,TRBJ2-5,TRBD2,TGTGCCACCAGTCGGGGGGGGGCCTCCTCGGAGACCCAGTACTTC,CATSRGGASSETQYF
TRBV9,few,TRBJ2-5,TRBD1,TGTGCCAGCAGCGTTACTCCGGGACAGCAAGAGACCCAGTACTTC,CASSVTPGQQETQYF
TRBV15,-,TRBJ1-5,-,TGTGCCACCAGCAGAGAGGGGGGTAAGGGCAACAATCAGCCCCAGCATTTT,CATSREGGKGNNQPQHF
TRBV6-2/TRBV6-3,-,TRBJ1-5,TRBD1,TGTGCCAGCAGATGGGACAGCTACAATCAGCCCCAGCGTTTT,CASRWDSYNQPQRF
TRBV10-3,-,TRBJ1-5,-,TGTGCCATCAGTCCCGCCGGGAGCAATCAGCCCCAGCATTTT,CAISPAGSNQPQHF
TRBV20-1,-,TRBJ1-1,-,TGCAGTGCTAGAGATCGGTCCAGGGATACTCTTGAAGCTTTCTTT,CSARDRSRDTLEAFF
TRBV19,few,TRBJ2-3,-,TGTGCCAGTAGCCGCCCCCAAGGTAGTAGCACAGATACGCAGTATTTT,CASSRPQGSSTDTQYF
TRBV20-1,many,TRBJ1-6,-,TGCAGTGCTAGAGAAAGTTCGAACGGGGATTCACCCCTCCACTTT,CSARESSNGDSPLHF
TRBV20-1,many,TRBJ2-7,TRBD2,TGCAGTGCCAAACGAACTAGCGGGACGTCTAACGAGCAGTACTTC,CSAKRTSGTSNEQYF
TRBV15,-,TRBJ1-2,-,TGTGCCACCAGCAGAGATTTAGGACCCTATGGCTACACCTTC,CATSRDLGPYGYTF
TRBV30,few,TRBJ1-6,-,TGTGCCTGGAGAAAATTGGAAAGGCCCCTCCACTTT,CAWRKLERPLHF
TRBV3-1,few,TRBJ2-6,TRBD1,TGTGCCAGCAGCCAAGTACGGGACAGGAACCCTGGGGCCAACGTCCTGACTTTC,CASSQVRDRNPGANVLTF